The 4 T cell receptor beta chains given below trace back to one sample, sequenced in a study of PD-1 blockade in classical Hodgkin lymphoma. Time point given: cycle 4 day 1 (C4D1), after about 6 weeks of nivolumab. After autologous stem cell transplantation all patients relapsed, and prior brentuximab vedotin exposure differed between cohorts. Generated by immunoSEQ multiplex PCR, the TCRdb table keeps only in-frame clones and is missing some. The sample shows about 60,000 clones, more than 80% of them seen only once. The sample here was peripheral blood mononuclear cells (PBMCs), taken before the fourth cycle of nivolumab. The receptor source for this set is a human donor with classical Hodgkin lymphoma.

CDR3 DNA sequence: TGCGCCAGCAGTTTATCCCACGAGCAGTACTTC. Amino acid sequence: CASSLSHEQYF. The V and J genes are TRBV10-2 and TRBJ2-7; no clear D gene. The ends were cut back, 5 bases at V and 5 bases at J, with 7 bases in the middle. Per germline, CDR1 WSHSY and CDR2 SAAADI. The length of the CDR3 is 11 residues.

The chain has TRBV21-1 and TRBJ1-2. TRBV21-1 is annotated as a pseudogene. The CDR3 is made up of 17 amino acids. CDR3 sequence reads: CASSTRKGGAENYGYTF. The CDR3 bases are TGTGCCAGCAGCACCAGAAAGGGGGGAGCTGAAAACTATGGCTACACCTTC.

The genes are TRBV18 and TRBJ1-3; D is undetermined. CDR3 length: 15 residues. Germline CDR1 is KGHSH and CDR2 is LQKENI. V shed 5 bases and J shed 5 bases, with 16 bases lying between them. The CDR3, as DNA: TGTGCCAGCTCAGCCAGCGGCCCCAGCCGAAACACCATATATTTT. This sequence encodes CASSASGPSRNTIYF.

Here the CDR3 reads CASSRGGNQPQHF. The DNA of the CDR3 is TGTGCCAGCTCACGGGGGGGCAATCAGCCCCAGCATTTT. The chain recombines TRBV18 with TRBJ1-5, with D maybe TRBD1 (5 bases). Germline-derived CDR1 and CDR2 are KGHSH and LQKENI. V was clipped by 4 bases and J by 2 bases, with 6 bases between them. The length of the CDR3 is 13 residues.